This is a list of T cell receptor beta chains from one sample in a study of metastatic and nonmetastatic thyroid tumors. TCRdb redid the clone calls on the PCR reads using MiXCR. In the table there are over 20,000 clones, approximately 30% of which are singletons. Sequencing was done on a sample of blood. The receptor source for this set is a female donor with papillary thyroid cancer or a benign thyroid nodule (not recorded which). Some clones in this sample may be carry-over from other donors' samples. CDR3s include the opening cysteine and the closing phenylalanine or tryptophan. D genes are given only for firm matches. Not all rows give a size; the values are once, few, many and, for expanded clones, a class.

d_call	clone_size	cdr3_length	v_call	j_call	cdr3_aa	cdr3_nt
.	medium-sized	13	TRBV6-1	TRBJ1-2	CASRELGAGGYTF	TGTGCCAGCAGAGAACTGGGGGCAGGGGGCTACACCTTC
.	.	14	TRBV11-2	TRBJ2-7	CASSSSGPSYEQYF	TGTGCCAGCAGCTCGAGCGGACCGTCCTACGAGCAGTACTTC
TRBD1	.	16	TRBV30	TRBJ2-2	CAWSEVPGQGVGELFF	TGTGCCTGGAGCGAGGTTCCGGGACAGGGGGTCGGGGAGCTGTTTTTT
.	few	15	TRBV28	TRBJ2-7	CASSPLYPSSYEQYF	TGTGCCAGCAGTCCCCTCTACCCGAGCTCCTACGAGCAGTACTTC
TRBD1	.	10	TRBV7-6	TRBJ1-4	CASSSGQGVF	TGTGCCAGCAGCAGTGGACAGGGGGTTTTT
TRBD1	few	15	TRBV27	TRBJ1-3	CASSSTGLSGNTIYF	TGTGCCAGCAGTTCGACAGGGCTCTCTGGAAACACCATATATTTT
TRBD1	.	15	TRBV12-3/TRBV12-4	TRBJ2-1	CASSQGEPLSNEQFF	TGTGCCAGCAGTCAGGGGGAACCCCTGAGCAATGAGCAGTTCTTC
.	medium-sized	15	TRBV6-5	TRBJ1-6	CASSYSGVGNSPLHF	TGTGCCAGCAGTTACTCGGGCGTAGGGAATTCACCCCTCCACTTT
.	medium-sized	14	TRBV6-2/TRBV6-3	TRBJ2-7	CASSRTRASYEQYF	TGTGCCAGCAGTCGGACACGAGCCTCCTACGAGCAGTACTTC
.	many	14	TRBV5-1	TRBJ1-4	CASSLQPTNEKLFF	TGCGCCAGCAGCTTACAGCCTACTAATGAAAAACTGTTTTTT
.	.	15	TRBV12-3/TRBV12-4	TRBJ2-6	CASSSLGYGANVLTF	TGTGCCAGCAGTTCGCTCGGCTATGGGGCCAACGTCCTGACTTTC
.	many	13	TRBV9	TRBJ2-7	CASSVVEGGEQYF	TGTGCCAGCAGCGTAGTGGAGGGCGGCGAGCAGTACTTC
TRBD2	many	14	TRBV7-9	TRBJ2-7	CASSLKGGASEQYF	TGTGCCAGCAGCTTAAAGGGAGGGGCGAGCGAGCAGTACTTC
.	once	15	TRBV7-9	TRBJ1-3	CASSLDPRAGNTIYF	TGTGCCAGCAGCTTAGACCCCAGGGCTGGAAACACCATATATTTT
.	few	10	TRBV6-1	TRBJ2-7	CASIDTEQYF	TGTGCCAGCATCGATACGGAGCAGTACTTC
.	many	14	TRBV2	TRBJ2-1	CASPEEPRINEQFF	TGTGCCAGCCCGGAAGAGCCCCGGATCAATGAGCAGTTCTTC
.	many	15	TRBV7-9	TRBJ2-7	CASSLASLRDYEQYF	TGTGCCAGCAGCTTAGCGAGTCTAAGGGACTACGAGCAGTACTTC
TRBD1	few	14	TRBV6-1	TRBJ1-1	CASSGRTGNTEAFF	TGTGCCAGCAGTGGGAGGACAGGGAACACTGAAGCTTTCTTT